One sample yielded the 8 T cell receptor beta chains listed below, sequenced in a study of CD8 T cells in Susac syndrome. The authors reverse transcribed roughly 0.5 to 1 ug RNA with random hexamers. From the immunoSEQ multiplex PCR reads, TCRdb called clonotypes with MiXCR, one entry per CDR3 protein. The sample lists about 400,000 distinct CDR3 sequences, about 85% occurring once. Input material: CD8+ T cells from PBMCs. These TCRs come from a human donor with multiple sclerosis.

The chain joins TRBV27 to TRBJ2-3; TRBD2 aligns across 9 bases. With 10 bases clipped from V and 3 bases from J, the junction kept 14 bases outside the gene matches. The germline CDR1 and CDR2 sequences are MNHEY and SMNVEV (reference sequence). The CDR3 spans 16 residues. The CDR3 loop is CATQLGPSGRTDTQYF. CDR3 in DNA: TGTGCCACCCAGTTGGGGCCCAGCGGGAGGACAGATACGCAGTATTTT.

The rearrangement uses TRBV9 and TRBJ2-7, with 7 positions matching TRBD1. This CDR3 is 17 amino acids long. V trimming: 0 bases; J trimming: 3 bases; junction bases outside the gene matches: 12. CDR1 is SGDLS, CDR2 YYNGEE, per germline. In DNA, the CDR3 is TGTGCCAGCAGCGTAGCCACGACAGGGACACCAATCTACGAGCAGTACTTC. This encodes CASSVATTGTPIYEQYF. Together with reference TRBV9 and TRBJ2-7, the CDR3 gives the full variable domain: DSGVTQTPKHLITATGQRVTLRCSPRSGDLSVYWYQQSLDQGLQFLIQYYNGEERAKGNILERFSAQQFPDLHSELNLSSLELGDSALYFCASSVATTGTPIYEQYFGPGTRLTVT.

This clonotype has only one observation. Since the CDR3 does not end with the conserved phenylalanine or tryptophan, this likely comes from a read error. This chain connects TRBV10-3 to TRBJ2-3; D is unclear. This CDR3 spans 15 amino acids. V was cut by 0 bases and J by 0 bases, with 7 bases left in between. Germline CDR1 reads ENHRY; CDR2 reads SYGVKD. This chain's CDR3 is CAISESTGSTDTQYL. As DNA, the CDR3 is TGTGCCATCAGTGAGTCGACTGGCAGCACAGATACGCAGTATCTT.

The table lists this clonotype with a few counts. An end of the junction differs from the germline gene, which may be a read error. The genes are TRBV27 and TRBJ2-2, with unresolved D. Germline-derived CDR1 and CDR2 are MNHEY and SMNVEV (reference sequence). This CDR3 has 13 amino acids. DNA for the CDR3: TGCGCCAGCAGCTTGGTGGGCACCGGGGAGCTGTTTTTT. Translating it yields CASSLVGTGELFF.

The rearrangement uses TRBV5-1 and TRBJ1-1; D gene unclear. The CDR3 is 15 residues long. CDR1 is SGHRS and CDR2 is YFSETQ in the germline V gene. The V end lost 4 bases, the J end lost 3 bases, and 16 bases lay between the germline ends. The DNA for the CDR3 is TGCGCCAGCAGCGCCCGGAGCCCAGTCCACACTGAAGCTTTCTTT. This translates into CASSARSPVHTEAFF.

This clonotype was recorded a few times. The chain uses TRBV7-8 and TRBJ2-1; possibly TRBD1 or TRBD2 for D (5 bases each). Between the trimmed V and J ends, which lost 0 bases and 10 bases, there was a span of 10 bases. The CDR3 extends over 13 amino acids. Germline lookup yields CDR1 SGHVS and CDR2 FQNEAQ. CDR3 DNA: TGTGCCAGCAGCTTAGCCGGGGCCTACGAGCAGTTCTTC. Its protein product is CASSLAGAYEQFF.

In DNA, the CDR3 is TGTGCCAGCAGCTTGGACGACGGAAACACCATATATTTT. It codes for CASSLDDGNTIYF. The chain links TRBV5-6 to TRBJ1-3; D remains ambiguous. Trimming shortened V by 0 bases and J by 4 bases, and 5 bases separated the two germline ends. The CDR3 has 13 residues. Germline V gives CDR1 SGHDT, CDR2 YYEEEE.

The gene calls are TRBV4-1 and TRBJ2-3, with D hard to call. The length of the CDR3 is 13 residues. With 1 base removed from V and 10 bases from J, the gap between germline ends came to 12 bases. Germline CDR1 is MGHRA and CDR2 is YSYEKL. Here the CDR3 reads CASSQVVKYAQYF. CDR3 DNA: TGCGCCAGCAGCCAAGTGGTTAAGTACGCGCAGTATTTT.